This T cell receptor beta chain was retrieved from a study of CD8+CD57+ T cells in acquired aplastic anemia. Whole-study context: Yields of DNA that came from sorted CD4+ and CD8+ cells averaged about 3.5 ug. Study-wide points: With respect to CD8+ Simpson's diversity, patients and controls did not differ significantly. The study identified twenty-nine CD8+ CDR3 sequences shared by patients and controls.

This clonotype is a singleton in its sample. The target antigen is unknown. Trimming took off 3 bases at V and 6 bases at J, with 12 bases between the two ends. CDR1 is SGHTA, CDR2 FQGNSA, per germline. The CDR3 is 14 amino acids. Profiling of TCR beta VDJ combinations and CDR3 sequences used genomic DNA as template. A single record per CDR3 protein comes from TCRdb applying MiXCR to the reads. The sample consists of 250,000 to 300,000 distinct CDR3 sequences, 56% of them appearing once. The TCR originated in a human donor with severe aplastic anemia or a healthy control (not recorded which). V gene TRBV7-2 combines with J gene TRBJ2-1, with D unresolved. The specimen sequenced was sorted CD4+, CD8+, or CD8+CD57+ T cells (not recorded which) from PBMCs. The CDR3 loop reads CASSFSRTVNEQFF. CDR3 in DNA: TGTGCCAGCAGCTTTTCGCGGACGGTCAATGAGCAGTTCTTC. Combining the CDR3 with reference TRBV7-2 and TRBJ2-1 gives the whole variable domain GAGVSQSPSNKVTEKGKDVELRCDPISGHTALYWYRQSLGQGLEFLIYFQGNSAPDKSGLPSDRFSAERTGGSVSTLTIQRTQQEDSAVYLCASSFSRTVNEQFFGPGTRLTVL.